A selection of T cell receptor beta chains follows, all from one sample in a study of neurological immune-mediated disorders. MiXCR, applied by TCRdb to the 5' RACE reads, yields one record per CDR3 protein. Of around 69,000 distinct CDR3 sequences in the sample, 4.5% were seen once. The specimen was PBMCs. All receptors come from a man aged 30-40 years with multiple sclerosis. Each CDR3 is given with its conserved first and last residue. The order of the fields is CDR3 protein, D gene, V gene, J gene. The D gene is left open where the match is weak.

CDR3: CSARLGTVNTEAFF
D: -
V: TRBV20-1
J: TRBJ1-1

CDR3: CAISERTDNSPLHF
D: -
V: TRBV10-3
J: TRBJ1-6

CDR3: CSARDERVGNTEAFF
D: -
V: TRBV20-1
J: TRBJ1-1

CDR3: CSAFDRVLQGTQYF
D: TRBD1
V: TRBV20-1
J: TRBJ2-5

CDR3: CASSLQSAGRGYTF
D: -
V: TRBV27
J: TRBJ1-2

CDR3: CASSQDGQNSPLHF
D: -
V: TRBV3-1
J: TRBJ1-6

CDR3: CASSSQERNYNEQFF
D: -
V: TRBV3-1
J: TRBJ2-1

CDR3: CASSLEPGGSYNEQFF
D: -
V: TRBV5-1
J: TRBJ2-1

CDR3: CASSQVSIVSMMNTEAFF
D: -
V: TRBV4-1
J: TRBJ1-1

CDR3: CASSSQGIAEAFF
D: -
V: TRBV6-1
J: TRBJ1-1

CDR3: CASSLGISGANVLTF
D: -
V: TRBV11-2
J: TRBJ2-6

CDR3: CASSPWTGANEKLFF
D: TRBD1
V: TRBV27
J: TRBJ1-4

CDR3: CASSRAMTSGGYTDTQYF
D: TRBD2
V: TRBV5-1
J: TRBJ2-3

CDR3: CASSIRQGIQETQYF
D: -
V: TRBV21-1
J: TRBJ2-5

CDR3: CSARDFSGQGNYGYTF
D: TRBD1
V: TRBV20-1
J: TRBJ1-2

CDR3: CAISETQRPGSSYNEQFF
D: -
V: TRBV10-3
J: TRBJ2-1

CDR3: CASSLDRNTGELFF
D: -
V: TRBV7-6
J: TRBJ2-2

CDR3: CASSLGALNTGELFF
D: -
V: TRBV5-1
J: TRBJ2-2

CDR3: CSVSEGATEAFF
D: TRBD1
V: TRBV20-1
J: TRBJ1-1